These T cell receptor beta chains were read from a single sample in a study of spatial heterogeneity in lung cancer. TCRdb ran MiXCR on the 5' RACE reads and lists one entry per CDR3 protein. The table includes about 39,000 distinct CDR3 sequences, just over 3% detected once. The sample consisted of normal lung tissue next to the tumor, taken at surgery. These receptors originate from a male donor with early-stage non-small cell lung cancer. CDR3s include the opening cysteine and the closing phenylalanine or tryptophan. Fields, in order: D gene, J gene, V gene, clone size, CDR3 protein, CDR3 DNA. A D gene is named only where the DNA matches it firmly. The size field is filled for only some rows; it gives once, few, many or a size class.

D gene: -
J gene: TRBJ2-3
V gene: TRBV10-3
clone size: many
CDR3 protein: CAISGPLSTDTQYF
CDR3 DNA: TGTGCCATCAGTGGACCACTGAGCACAGATACGCAGTATTTT

D gene: -
J gene: TRBJ2-5
V gene: TRBV7-2
clone size: few
CDR3 protein: CASSWASDSQETQYF
CDR3 DNA: TGTGCCAGCAGCTGGGCGTCGGACAGCCAAGAGACCCAGTACTTC

D gene: TRBD2
J gene: TRBJ2-3
V gene: TRBV12-3/TRBV12-4
clone size: many
CDR3 protein: CASHPSGGVEDTQYF
CDR3 DNA: TGTGCCAGCCACCCTAGCGGGGGGGTGGAAGATACGCAGTATTTT

D gene: -
J gene: TRBJ2-5
V gene: TRBV4-1
clone size: many
CDR3 protein: CASSQIVAGISRETQYF
CDR3 DNA: TGCGCCAGCAGCCAGATAGTGGCGGGAATCTCTAGGGAGACCCAGTACTTC

D gene: TRBD2
J gene: TRBJ2-1
V gene: TRBV29-1
clone size: many
CDR3 protein: CSVEASGRPYNEQFF
CDR3 DNA: TGCAGCGTTGAAGCGAGCGGGAGGCCTTACAATGAGCAGTTCTTC

D gene: -
J gene: TRBJ1-2
V gene: TRBV7-8
clone size: many
CDR3 protein: CASSLASSEGYTF
CDR3 DNA: TGTGCCAGCAGCTTAGCATCATCGGAGGGCTACACCTTC

D gene: -
J gene: TRBJ1-5
V gene: TRBV27
clone size: many
CDR3 protein: CASSTSGGLGNQPQHF
CDR3 DNA: TGTGCCAGCAGCACTTCAGGAGGGCTGGGCAATCAGCCCCAGCATTTT

D gene: -
J gene: TRBJ2-2
V gene: TRBV4-1
clone size: many
CDR3 protein: CASSQGRGWGNTGELFF
CDR3 DNA: TGCGCCAGCAGCCAAGGGCGCGGGTGGGGGAACACCGGGGAGCTGTTTTTT

D gene: TRBD1
J gene: TRBJ2-2
V gene: TRBV2
clone size: -
CDR3 protein: CGHRTGSNTGELFF
CDR3 DNA: TGTGGTCATCGGACAGGCTCGAACACCGGGGAGCTGTTTTTT

D gene: -
J gene: TRBJ1-1
V gene: TRBV29-1
clone size: many
CDR3 protein: CSVPREGVTEAFF
CDR3 DNA: TGCAGCGTCCCCAGGGAGGGGGTTACTGAAGCTTTCTTT